The T cell receptor (beta chain) under discussion was sequenced for a study of Ad26.COV2.S vaccination and SARS-CoV-2 variants. Noted treatment: around 19 received Ad26.COV2.S at low or high dose, single or two shots; 5 received placebo; per-sample allocation not given. Material that was analyzed had been drawn on day 63 after the first vaccine or placebo injection. The vaccine antigen was prefusion-stabilized Wuhan SARS-CoV-2 spike. This CDR3 is built from 15 residues. The V and J ends lost 3 bases and 2 bases respectively, with 12 bases between them. Germline V CDR1 and CDR2: KGHSH, LQKENI. Sequenced by immunoSEQ multiplex PCR; TCRdb stores in-frame clones only, minus some. Among roughly 680,000 clones listed, more than 80% were seen once.

The specimen was peripheral blood, collected in a trial of Ad26.COV2.S vaccine versus placebo. This receptor was obtained from a person between 18 and 65 years old who received the Ad26.COV2.S COVID-19 vaccine or a placebo. The chain joins TRBV18 to TRBJ2-3; the D gene is possibly TRBD2 (5 bases). The CDR3 DNA is TGTGCCAGCTCACCGAGCGGACCGTTCACAGATACGCAGTATTTT. It encodes CASSPSGPFTDTQYF.